Listed below are T cell receptor beta chains from one sample, sequenced in a study of T cell responses to AZD1222 COVID-19 vaccine. Method: immunoSEQ multiplex PCR; TCRdb's copy keeps in-frame clones and lacks some. The sample shows roughly 140,000 clones, approximately 90% of them seen only once. Specimen: peripheral blood, collected on day 0 of AZD1222 vaccination. The receptors originated from an adult in good health. Each CDR3 is given with its conserved first and last residue. A D gene is named only where the DNA matches it firmly. Only some rows state a clone size, as once, few, many or a class for expanded clones.

clone size: -; D gene: TRBD1; V gene: TRBV6-5; J gene: TRBJ2-1; CDR3 protein: CASSPRQGGEQFF; CDR3 DNA: TGTGCCAGCAGTCCCCGACAGGGTGGTGAGCAGTTCTTC
clone size: once; D gene: TRBD2; V gene: TRBV7-2; J gene: TRBJ2-5; CDR3 protein: CASSQRHGRGQETQYF; CDR3 DNA: TGTGCCAGCAGCCAAAGGCACGGGAGGGGACAAGAGACCCAGTACTTC
clone size: -; D gene: -; V gene: TRBV25-1; J gene: TRBJ1-1; CDR3 protein: CASTGGHGTEAFF; CDR3 DNA: TGTGCCAGCACCGGCGGGCACGGGACTGAAGCTTTCTTT
clone size: -; D gene: TRBD2; V gene: TRBV6-6; J gene: TRBJ2-5; CDR3 protein: CASSYGGGETQYF; CDR3 DNA: TGTGCCAGCAGTTACGGGGGGGGAGAGACCCAGTACTTC
clone size: -; D gene: -; V gene: TRBV19; J gene: TRBJ2-3; CDR3 protein: CASSTGTLAGTDTQYF; CDR3 DNA: TGTGCCAGTAGTACCGGGACACTCGCTGGCACAGATACGCAGTATTTT
clone size: -; D gene: -; V gene: TRBV6-5; J gene: TRBJ2-4; CDR3 protein: CASSTVAVAKNIQYF; CDR3 DNA: TGTGCCTCCTCCACGGTAGCGGTAGCCAAAAACATTCAGTACTTC
clone size: -; D gene: TRBD1; V gene: TRBV2; J gene: TRBJ1-4; CDR3 protein: CASSQGQGREKLFF; CDR3 DNA: TGTGCCAGCAGCCAAGGACAGGGGAGGGAAAAACTGTTTTTT
clone size: -; D gene: -; V gene: TRBV9; J gene: TRBJ2-5; CDR3 protein: CASRLGAQYF; CDR3 DNA: TGTGCCAGCAGGCTGGGGGCCCAGTACTTC
clone size: -; D gene: -; V gene: TRBV9; J gene: TRBJ2-5; CDR3 protein: CASSGLGGAVRETQYF; CDR3 DNA: TGTGCCAGCAGCGGTTTGGGGGGCGCCGTTCGAGAGACCCAGTACTTC
clone size: -; D gene: TRBD1; V gene: TRBV4-3; J gene: TRBJ2-3; CDR3 protein: CASSQDLQGSDTQYF; CDR3 DNA: TGCGCCAGCAGCCAAGATTTACAGGGGTCAGATACGCAGTATTTT
clone size: once; D gene: TRBD2; V gene: TRBV30; J gene: TRBJ2-5; CDR3 protein: CAWSARGGETQYF; CDR3 DNA: TGTGCCTGGAGTGCTCGGGGGGGGGAGACCCAGTACTTC
clone size: -; D gene: -; V gene: TRBV3-1/TRBV3-2; J gene: TRBJ2-7; CDR3 protein: CASSQVMGPFSYEQYF; CDR3 DNA: TGTGCCAGCAGCCAAGTGATGGGGCCTTTCTCCTACGAGCAGTACTTC
clone size: -; D gene: -; V gene: TRBV19; J gene: TRBJ1-3; CDR3 protein: CASSRAGVGSFGNTIYF; CDR3 DNA: TGTGCCAGTAGTCGGGCGGGGGTAGGTTCCTTTGGAAACACCATATATTTT
clone size: -; D gene: -; V gene: TRBV11-3; J gene: TRBJ1-1; CDR3 protein: CASSPRPSGDTEAFF; CDR3 DNA: TGTGCCAGCAGCCCACGGCCCTCAGGAGACACTGAAGCTTTCTTT
clone size: -; D gene: -; V gene: TRBV5-1; J gene: TRBJ1-5; CDR3 protein: CASSLGGDPNQPQHF; CDR3 DNA: TGCGCCAGCAGCTTGGGAGGAGACCCAAATCAGCCCCAGCATTTT
clone size: -; D gene: -; V gene: TRBV28; J gene: TRBJ2-5; CDR3 protein: CASSLWGEETQYF; CDR3 DNA: TGTGCCAGCAGTTTGTGGGGGGAAGAGACCCAGTACTTC
clone size: -; D gene: -; V gene: TRBV5-6; J gene: TRBJ2-1; CDR3 protein: CASNPWGPDEQFF; CDR3 DNA: TGTGCCAGCAATCCCTGGGGGCCCGATGAGCAGTTCTTC
clone size: -; D gene: -; V gene: TRBV19; J gene: TRBJ1-4; CDR3 protein: CASSIVGTGEKLFF; CDR3 DNA: TGTGCCAGTAGTATAGTGGGGACGGGTGAAAAACTGTTTTTT
clone size: -; D gene: TRBD2; V gene: TRBV5-5; J gene: TRBJ2-3; CDR3 protein: CASSLAGLADTDTQYF; CDR3 DNA: TGTGCCAGCAGCTTAGCAGGACTAGCGGACACAGATACGCAGTATTTT
clone size: -; D gene: -; V gene: TRBV14; J gene: TRBJ2-3; CDR3 protein: CASSPLRGSTDTQYF; CDR3 DNA: TGTGCCAGCAGCCCACTTAGGGGGAGCACAGATACGCAGTATTTT
clone size: -; D gene: -; V gene: TRBV29-1; J gene: TRBJ1-1; CDR3 protein: CSYSLGGARTEAFF; CDR3 DNA: TGCAGCTACTCGCTTGGGGGGGCGCGGACTGAAGCTTTCTTT
clone size: -; D gene: -; V gene: TRBV6-5; J gene: TRBJ2-5; CDR3 protein: CASSYLGSDQYF; CDR3 DNA: TGTGCCAGCAGTTACCTGGGGTCGGACCAGTACTTC
clone size: -; D gene: TRBD1; V gene: TRBV10-3; J gene: TRBJ1-4; CDR3 protein: CAISESGGVEKLFF; CDR3 DNA: TGTGCCATCAGTGAATCAGGGGGCGTTGAAAAACTGTTTTTT
clone size: -; D gene: -; V gene: TRBV30; J gene: TRBJ2-1; CDR3 protein: CAWTTHGGLALYNEQFF; CDR3 DNA: TGTGCCTGGACCACCCATGGGGGGCTAGCCCTCTACAATGAGCAGTTCTTC
clone size: -; D gene: -; V gene: TRBV19; J gene: TRBJ2-5; CDR3 protein: CASSIDIGETQYF; CDR3 DNA: TGTGCCAGTAGTATAGATATAGGAGAGACCCAGTACTTC
clone size: -; D gene: -; V gene: TRBV9; J gene: TRBJ2-2; CDR3 protein: CASSVGLGTGELFF; CDR3 DNA: TGTGCCAGCAGCGTTGGGTTGGGGACCGGGGAGCTGTTTTTT
clone size: -; D gene: TRBD2; V gene: TRBV3-1/TRBV3-2; J gene: TRBJ2-3; CDR3 protein: CASSQGWTSSITDTQYF; CDR3 DNA: TGTGCCAGCAGCCAAGGTTGGACTAGCTCTATCACAGATACGCAGTATTTT
clone size: -; D gene: TRBD2; V gene: TRBV30; J gene: TRBJ2-7; CDR3 protein: CAWSVLAGAGEQYF; CDR3 DNA: TGTGCCTGGAGTGTACTAGCGGGAGCTGGCGAGCAGTACTTC
clone size: -; D gene: -; V gene: TRBV30; J gene: TRBJ2-7; CDR3 protein: CALLFEGSYEQYF; CDR3 DNA: TGTGCCCTTCTATTTGAGGGCTCCTACGAGCAGTACTTC
clone size: -; D gene: -; V gene: TRBV11-3; J gene: TRBJ2-3; CDR3 protein: CASSFGADTQYF; CDR3 DNA: TGTGCCAGCAGCTTTGGTGCAGATACGCAGTATTTT
clone size: -; D gene: TRBD2; V gene: TRBV6-6; J gene: TRBJ2-1; CDR3 protein: CASSPTSANEQFF; CDR3 DNA: TGTGCCAGCAGTCCCACTAGCGCCAATGAGCAGTTCTTC
clone size: -; D gene: TRBD1; V gene: TRBV9; J gene: TRBJ2-7; CDR3 protein: CASSAGTGGHEQYF; CDR3 DNA: TGTGCCAGCAGCGCCGGGACAGGGGGCCACGAGCAGTACTTC
clone size: -; D gene: -; V gene: TRBV3-1/TRBV3-2; J gene: TRBJ2-1; CDR3 protein: CASSPGAKLYNEQFF; CDR3 DNA: TGTGCCAGCAGCCCGGGGGCTAAGTTATACAATGAGCAGTTCTTC
clone size: -; D gene: -; V gene: TRBV28; J gene: TRBJ2-1; CDR3 protein: CASSLLTPRGYNEQFF; CDR3 DNA: TGTGCCAGCAGTTTACTTACACCAAGGGGTTACAATGAGCAGTTCTTC
clone size: -; D gene: TRBD1; V gene: TRBV6-2/TRBV6-3; J gene: TRBJ2-1; CDR3 protein: CASSTLTGGTYNEQFF; CDR3 DNA: TGTGCCAGCAGTACGCTTACAGGGGGGACCTACAATGAGCAGTTCTTC